This T cell receptor (beta chain) appears in the sequencing data of a study of T cells in Graves' hyperthyroidism and ophthalmopathy. RNA transcripts gave rise to amplified TCR beta CDR3 regions. HTBI primers were employed in a first-round RT-PCR of the TCR CDR3. TCRdb passed the multiplex PCR reads through MiXCR, listing each CDR3 protein once. Among approximately 220,000 distinct CDR3 sequences listed, 15% to 20% were seen once. Looked up from germline, CDR1 is SGHTA and CDR2 is FQGNSA. This CDR3 comprises 17 residues. V dropped 6 bases and J dropped 0; count of bases not matched to a gene: 11. This chain links TRBV7-2 with TRBJ2-1, with 7 bases that match TRBD1. Sequenced input: blood. This TCR was sampled from a middle-aged man with Graves' hyperthyroidism. CDR3: CASSYRDSTSSYNEQFF. CDR3 nucleotide sequence: TGTGCCAGCAGTTACAGGGACAGCACCTCCTCCTACAATGAGCAGTTCTTC.